This T cell receptor beta chain was profiled in a study of control samples from healthy donors and cancer patients. The method was immunoSEQ multiplex PCR; TCRdb's version includes in-frame clones alone and lacks a portion of them. The sample has roughly 190,000 clones; approximately 90% are singletons. Germline V lookup: CDR1 SGDLS, CDR2 YYNGEE. The CDR3 has 17 amino acids. After removal of 0 bases from V and 2 bases from J, the junction contained 8 bases not matched to a gene. The origin of this receptor is a man in his thirties or forties in good health. The chain has TRBV9 and TRBJ1-2; 9 bases are a match to TRBD1. Sequencing was carried out using blood. DNA for the CDR3: TGTGCCAGCAGCGTAGGACAGGGGGACGCTAGCAACTATGGCTACACCTTC. As protein: CASSVGQGDASNYGYTF. The whole variable domain, filled in from reference TRBV9 and TRBJ1-2, reads DSGVTQTPKHLITATGQRVTLRCSPRSGDLSVYWYQQSLDQGLQFLIQYYNGEERAKGNILERFSAQQFPDLHSELNLSSLELGDSALYFCASSVGQGDASNYGYTFGSGTRLTVV.